What follows are 27 T cell receptor beta chains derived from one specimen sequenced in a study of T cells after yellow fever vaccination. Each CDR3 protein gets one entry after TCRdb re-called the 5' RACE reads with MiXCR. Of around 310,000 distinct CDR3 sequences in the sample, 8% to 10% were seen once. The sample consisted of PBMCs, taken on the day of the first yellow fever vaccination. Receptor source: a man younger than 35 who received the YFV17D yellow fever vaccine.

The chain carries TRBV5-1 and TRBJ2-2, with 10 bases that match TRBD1. CDR1 is SGHRS, CDR2 YFSETQ, per germline. V gave up 3 bases and J gave up 5 bases; unmatched junction bases: 7. The CDR3 totals 16 residues. The CDR3: CASSWTGGIRTGELFF. The CDR3 DNA sequence: TGCGCCAGCAGCTGGACAGGGGGGATTCGAACCGGGGAGCTGTTTTTT. The entire variable domain, with the rest obtained from reference TRBV5-1 and TRBJ2-2, is as follows: KAGVTQTPRYLIKTRGQQVTLSCSPISGHRSVSWYQQTPGQGLQFLFEYFSETQRNKGNFPGRFSGRQFSNSRSEMNVSTLELGDSALYLCASSWTGGIRTGELFFGEGSRLTVL.

This clonotype was observed many times. The rearrangement links TRBV5-5 to TRBJ2-5, with TRBD2 as a possible D gene (5 bases). V dropped 3 bases and J dropped 3 bases, with 9 bases sitting between them. The germline CDR1 and CDR2 sequences are SGHKS and YYEKEE (reference sequence). The CDR3 spans 13 residues. CDR3 DNA sequence: TGTGCCAGCAGCTCGGACTGGGAAGAGACCCAGTACTTC. Translated, it gives CASSSDWEETQYF.

This clonotype showed up many times. V usage is TRBV27 and J usage is TRBJ2-5; possible D gene TRBD2, 5 bases. Germline V gene sequence: CDR1 MNHEY, CDR2 SMNVEV (reference sequence). The CDR3 contains 14 residues. V lost 6 bases, J lost 1 base, and 12 bases lay in between. The CDR3 DNA reads TGTGCCAGCAGCCTTAGCGAGACCCAAGAGACCCAGTACTTC. It specifies CASSLSETQETQYF.

The J gene is TRBJ1-5, the V gene TRBV19; maybe TRBD1 (5 bases). The CDR3 contains 16 residues. Trimming cost V 9 bases and J 2 bases, with 20 bases left between them. Germline CDR1 LNHDA, CDR2 SQIVND (reference sequence). CDR3 in DNA: TGTGCCAGCCACTACGACGGGGGTAGGCGCAATCAGCCCCAGCATTTT. Its protein is CASHYDGGRRNQPQHF.

The table lists this clonotype with a few counts. This rearrangement joins TRBV5-1 to TRBJ1-1; 9 bases map to TRBD1. This CDR3 region has 14 residues. The ends lost 3 bases at V and 7 bases at J; junction bases unmatched: 7. CDR1 SGHRS and CDR2 YFSETQ come from the germline V gene. The CDR3 region has the DNA TGCGCCAGCAGCTACGGGACAGGGACACTTGAAGCTTTCTTT. Translating gives CASSYGTGTLEAFF.

The chain employs TRBV6-1 and TRBJ1-2; 8 nucleotides align to TRBD1. This CDR3 is 17 amino acids long. J gave up 0 bases and V 5 bases, and 11 bases lay outside the gene matches. The germline V gene encodes CDR1 MNHNS and CDR2 SASEGT. The CDR3 protein is CASSRLAGQASNYGYTF. The CDR3 bases are TGTGCCAGCAGTAGGTTAGCGGGACAGGCCTCTAACTATGGCTACACCTTC.

This clonotype was seen repeatedly, ten times or more. The rearrangement joins TRBV7-2 to TRBJ2-1; weak D call: TRBD1 (6 bases). CDR3 length equals 12 residues. Germline V lookup: CDR1 SGHTA, CDR2 FQGNSA. The germline V and J ends were trimmed by 5 bases and 7 bases, with 9 bases remaining between them. CDR3 residues: CASSIRGNEQFF. In nucleotides, the CDR3 is TGTGCCAGCAGCATCAGGGGTAATGAGCAGTTCTTC.

The V call is TRBV10-3, the J call TRBJ2-5, with D tentatively TRBD2 (5 bases). V was clipped by 7 bases and J by 4 bases, with 10 bases between them. Germline loops: CDR1 ENHRY, CDR2 SYGVKD. This CDR3 contains 12 residues. The CDR3 protein is CAIMREGETQYF. The CDR3 DNA follows: TGTGCCATCATGAGGGAAGGAGAGACCCAGTACTTC.

This clonotype was observed a few times. CDR3 sequence: CASSQGSFQYV. Here the CDR3 DNA reads TGCGCCAGCAGCCAAGGGTCTTTTCAGTACGTC. V and J are TRBV4-1 and TRBJ2-7; D is uncertain. Germline CDR1 and CDR2: MGHRA and YSYEKL. V was trimmed by 1 base and J by 10 bases, leaving 8 bases between them. The CDR3 sequence is 11 residues long.

In its sample, this clonotype was seen many times. V gene TRBV7-2 combines with J gene TRBJ2-3; 7 bases are shared with TRBD2. The V gene's germline CDR1 is SGHTA and CDR2 FQGNSA. The CDR3 is made up of 13 amino acids. Trimming cost V 5 bases and J 5 bases; bases outside gene matches: 4. For the CDR3, the DNA is TGTGCCAGCAGCCCGGGGAGGGTAGATACGCAGTATTTT. This encodes CASSPGRVDTQYF.

This chain joins TRBV29-1 and TRBJ2-5, with D tentatively TRBD2 (5 bases). CDR3 length: 14 amino acids. V dropped 4 bases and J dropped 5 bases, with 17 bases sitting between them. Germline lookup yields CDR1 SQVTM and CDR2 ANQGSEA. CDR3 DNA sequence: TGCAGCGTTGTAGTGTCGGGAAACGGGGAGACCCAGTACTTC. Translation: CSVVVSGNGETQYF.

The chain joins TRBV5-1 to TRBJ1-1; D is perhaps TRBD1 (6 bases). The germline gives CDR1 SGHRS, CDR2 YFSETQ. Trimming pared 4 bases from V and 0 bases from J, leaving 13 bases between. This CDR3 contains 15 residues. The CDR3 sequence: CASSRNRELNTEAFF. The CDR3 DNA is TGCGCCAGCAGCAGGAACAGGGAATTGAACACTGAAGCTTTCTTT.

CDR3 sequence reads: CASSFVGHGSSPLHF. The CDR3 nucleotides are TGTGCCAGCAGTTTCGTAGGACACGGTAGTTCACCCCTCCACTTT. This chain uses TRBV12-3 or TRBV12-4 with TRBJ1-6; maybe TRBD1 (5 bases). This CDR3 region has 15 residues. Trimming pared 3 bases from V and 9 bases from J, leaving 15 bases between.

The rearrangement uses TRBV3-1 and TRBJ2-1; D ambiguous. Trimming stripped 2 bases from V and 5 bases from J, with 16 bases between. The CDR3 runs 16 residues. From germline, CDR1 is LGHDT and CDR2 YNNKEL (reference sequence). The CDR3 protein is CASSQTTGSAHNEQFF. In nucleotides, the CDR3 is TGTGCCAGCAGCCAAACCACCGGGTCAGCCCACAATGAGCAGTTCTTC.

This chain connects TRBV29-1 to TRBJ1-4, with 7 bases lining up with TRBD1. Germline CDR1 and CDR2: SQVTM and ANQGSEA. V shed 7 bases and J 5 bases; nucleotides not matched to a gene: 7. The CDR3 is 13 residues long. The chain's CDR3 is CSARQGLNEKLFF. As DNA, the CDR3 is TGCAGCGCACGACAGGGTCTGAATGAAAAACTGTTTTTT.

This clonotype occurred many times. This chain uses TRBV12-3 or TRBV12-4 with TRBJ2-2; no definite D call. This CDR3 has 15 residues. Between the trimmed V and J ends, which lost 0 bases and 1 base, there was a span of 6 bases. This chain's CDR3 is CASSLAARNTGELFF. The CDR3 DNA reads TGTGCCAGCAGTTTAGCTGCTAGGAACACCGGGGAGCTGTTTTTT.

This clonotype was seen more than once but under ten times. The chain combines TRBV27 with TRBJ2-1, with a weak D call TRBD1 (6 bases). Germline values: CDR1 MNHEY, CDR2 SMNVEV (reference sequence). Trimming took 5 bases from V and 9 from J, leaving 14 bases between them. This CDR3 spans 13 amino acids. For the CDR3, the DNA is TGTGCCAGCAGTACCCGAGGGGGTGGTGAGCAGTTCTTC. Encoded protein: CASSTRGGGEQFF.

The table lists this clonotype with a few counts. The rearrangement joins TRBV20-1 to TRBJ1-1; possibly TRBD1 for D (5 bases). Trimming pared 4 bases from V and 8 bases from J, leaving 14 bases between. The CDR3 totals 12 residues. Per the germline V gene, CDR1 is DFQATT and CDR2 is SNEGSKA (reference sequence). DNA for the CDR3: TGCAGTGCTAATCAGGGTCGGGGGGAAGCTTTCTTT. This codes for CSANQGRGEAFF.

The rearrangement uses TRBV7-6 and TRBJ2-3, with 11 bases aligning to TRBD2. Trimming at V came to 5 bases and at J to 5 bases, leaving 9 bases not matched to a gene. The CDR3 sequence is 16 residues long. CDR1 and CDR2 (germline): SGHVS, FNYEAQ. Here the CDR3 reads CASSQMASGGLDTQYF. The DNA of the CDR3 is TGTGCCAGCAGCCAGATGGCTAGCGGGGGGTTAGATACGCAGTATTTT.

This clonotype was detected ten times or more. The chain has TRBV7-9 and TRBJ1-1; D is unresolved. CDR1 is SEHNR and CDR2 is FQNEAQ in the germline V gene (reference sequence). The CDR3 is 13 residues long. V lost 1 base and J 10 bases, leaving 13 bases between the germline ends. In DNA form, the CDR3 reads TGTGCCAGCAGCTTAGTAGGACGGGGAGCAGCTTTCTTT. This codes for CASSLVGRGAAFF.

This clonotype has more than one count but fewer than ten. This rearrangement joins TRBV24-1 to TRBJ2-1, with D perhaps matching TRBD1 (7 bases). Germline assignment: CDR1 KGHDR and CDR2 SFDVKD. The CDR3 has 15 amino acids. Trimming removed 9 bases at V and 1 base at J, with 15 bases between. CDR3 DNA sequence: TGTGCCACCTCTGCAGGGGGGAGATCCTACAATGAGCAGTTCTTC. Protein: CATSAGGRSYNEQFF.

This clonotype was seen at least ten times. The chain is built from TRBV20-1 and TRBJ2-1, with 16 bases matching TRBD2. Germline V CDR1 and CDR2: DFQATT, SNEGSKA (reference sequence). The CDR3 runs to 12 residues. Trimming removed 3 bases from V and 16 bases from J; junction bases left unmatched: 3. CDR3 in amino acids: CSARGLAGGRFF. The CDR3 region has the DNA TGCAGTGCTAGGGGACTAGCGGGGGGGCGATTCTTC.

The sample holds a few counts of this clonotype. The rearrangement joins TRBV7-2 to TRBJ2-3; D may correspond to TRBD1 or TRBD2 (5 bases each). V lost 0 bases and J 8 bases, leaving 15 bases between the germline ends. Per the germline V gene, CDR1 is SGHTA and CDR2 is FQGNSA. The CDR3 runs 15 residues. The CDR3 DNA is TGTGCCAGCAGCTTAGCGGGGGAACATCTCGGTACGCAGTATTTT. Residues: CASSLAGEHLGTQYF.

The rearrangement links TRBV12-3 or TRBV12-4 to TRBJ2-3, with a weak D call TRBD1 (5 bases). The CDR3 has 13 amino acids. The ends were cut back, 7 bases at V and 4 bases at J, with 12 bases in the middle. CDR3 loop: CASKQDQADTQYF. In DNA, the CDR3 is TGTGCCAGCAAACAGGACCAGGCAGATACGCAGTATTTT.

This chain joins TRBV18 and TRBJ2-5; the D is unclear. There are 14 residues in the CDR3. Germline CDR1 is KGHSH and CDR2 is LQKENI. V dropped 2 bases and J dropped 1 base, with 8 bases sitting between them. This chain's CDR3 is CASSPALLQETQYF. For the CDR3, the DNA is TGTGCCAGCTCACCAGCACTACTCCAAGAGACCCAGTACTTC.

The table lists this clonotype with many counts. This chain links TRBV4-2 with TRBJ2-1, with unresolved D. Germline values: CDR1 LGHNA, CDR2 YNFKEQ. This CDR3 is built from 15 residues. V was cut by 0 bases and J by 8 bases, with 14 bases left in between. The CDR3 protein is CASSQEVGTFHEQFF. The CDR3, as DNA: TGTGCCAGCAGCCAAGAGGTCGGTACTTTTCATGAGCAGTTCTTC.

V usage is TRBV29-1 and J usage is TRBJ1-2, with D maybe TRBD1 (5 bases). The V gene lost 5 bases and the J gene lost 4 bases, with 14 bases spanning the gap. Germline V gene data show CDR1 as SQVTM and CDR2 as ANQGSEA. The CDR3 contains 13 residues. This CDR3 reads CSVQLDIRYGYTF. The CDR3 DNA reads as TGCAGCGTTCAACTGGACATTCGCTATGGCTACACCTTC.